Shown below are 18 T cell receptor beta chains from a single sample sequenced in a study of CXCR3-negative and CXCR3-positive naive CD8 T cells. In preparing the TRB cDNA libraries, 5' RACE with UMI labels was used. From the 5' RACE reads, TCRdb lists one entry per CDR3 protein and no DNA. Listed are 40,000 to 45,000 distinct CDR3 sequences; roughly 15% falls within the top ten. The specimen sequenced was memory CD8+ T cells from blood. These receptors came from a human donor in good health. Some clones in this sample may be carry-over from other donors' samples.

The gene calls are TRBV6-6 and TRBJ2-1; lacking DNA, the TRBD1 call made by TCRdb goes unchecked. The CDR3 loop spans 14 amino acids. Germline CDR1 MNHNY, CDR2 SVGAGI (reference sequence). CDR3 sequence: CASSYLRDSNEQFF.

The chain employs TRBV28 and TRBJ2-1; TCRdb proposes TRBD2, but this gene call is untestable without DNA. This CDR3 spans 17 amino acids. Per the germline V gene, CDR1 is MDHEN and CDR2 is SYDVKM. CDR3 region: CASSPIPTSGYPNEQFF.

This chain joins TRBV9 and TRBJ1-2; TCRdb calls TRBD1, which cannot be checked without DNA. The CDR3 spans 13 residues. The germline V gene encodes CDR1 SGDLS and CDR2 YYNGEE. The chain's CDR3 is CASSQGTGYGYTF. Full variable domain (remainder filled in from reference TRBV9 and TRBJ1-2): DSGVTQTPKHLITATGQRVTLRCSPRSGDLSVYWYQQSLDQGLQFLIQYYNGEERAKGNILERFSAQQFPDLHSELNLSSLELGDSALYFCASSQGTGYGYTFGSGTRLTVV.

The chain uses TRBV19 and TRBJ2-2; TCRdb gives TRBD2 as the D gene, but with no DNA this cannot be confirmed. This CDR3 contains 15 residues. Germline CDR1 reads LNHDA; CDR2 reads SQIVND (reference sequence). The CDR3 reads CASSILSGSAGELFF.

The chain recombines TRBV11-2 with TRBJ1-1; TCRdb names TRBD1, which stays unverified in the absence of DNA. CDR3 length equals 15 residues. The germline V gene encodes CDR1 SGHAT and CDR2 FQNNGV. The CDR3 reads CASSPPQGVNTEAFF.

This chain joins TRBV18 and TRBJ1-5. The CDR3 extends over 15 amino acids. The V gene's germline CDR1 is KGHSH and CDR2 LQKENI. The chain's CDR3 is CASSPDRHSNQPQHF.

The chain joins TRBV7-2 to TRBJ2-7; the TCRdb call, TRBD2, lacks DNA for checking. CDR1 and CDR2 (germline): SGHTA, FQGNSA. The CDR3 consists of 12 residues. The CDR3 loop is CASGDYSYEQYF.

CDR3 amino acids: CASSSLKENTEAFF. The chain has TRBV7-8 and TRBJ1-1. Germline loops: CDR1 SGHVS, CDR2 FQNEAQ. This CDR3 contains 14 residues.

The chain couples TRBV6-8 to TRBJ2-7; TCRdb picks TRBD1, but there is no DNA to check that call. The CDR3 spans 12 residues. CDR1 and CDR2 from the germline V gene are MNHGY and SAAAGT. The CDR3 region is CASSRVRDEQYF.

The CDR3 loop reads CASSLLTGTDGDTQYF. This sequence joins TRBV5-6 and TRBJ2-3; absent DNA, TCRdb's TRBD1 call cannot be checked. This CDR3 is 16 amino acids long. Germline CDR1 and CDR2: SGHDT and YYEEEE.

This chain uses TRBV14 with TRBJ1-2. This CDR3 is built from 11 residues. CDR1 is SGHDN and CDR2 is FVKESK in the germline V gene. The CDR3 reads CASSPGYGYTF.

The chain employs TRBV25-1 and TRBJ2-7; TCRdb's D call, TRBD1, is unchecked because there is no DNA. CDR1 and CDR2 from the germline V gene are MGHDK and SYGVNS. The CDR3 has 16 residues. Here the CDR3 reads CASSESKGAPYYEQYF.

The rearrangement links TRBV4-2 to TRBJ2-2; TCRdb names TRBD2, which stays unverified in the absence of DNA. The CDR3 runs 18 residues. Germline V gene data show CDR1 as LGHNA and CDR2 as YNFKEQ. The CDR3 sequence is CASRGLAGASANTGELFF.

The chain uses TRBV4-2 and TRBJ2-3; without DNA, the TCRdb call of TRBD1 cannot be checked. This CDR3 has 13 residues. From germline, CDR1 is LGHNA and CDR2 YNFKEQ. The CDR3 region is CASSGAGTDTQYF.

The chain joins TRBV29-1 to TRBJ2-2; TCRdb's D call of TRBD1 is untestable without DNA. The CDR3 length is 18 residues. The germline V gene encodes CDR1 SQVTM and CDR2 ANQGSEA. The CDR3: CSVEGQGQNYANTGELFF.

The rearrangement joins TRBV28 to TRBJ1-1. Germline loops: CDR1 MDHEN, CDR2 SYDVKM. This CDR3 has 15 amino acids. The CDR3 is CASSPRGWPSTEAFF.

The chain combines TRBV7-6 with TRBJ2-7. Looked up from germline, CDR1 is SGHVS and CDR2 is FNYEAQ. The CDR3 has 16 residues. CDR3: CASSASLGLDNWEQYF.

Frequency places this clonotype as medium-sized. The CDR3 sequence is CASSEADTNTEAFF. The V call is TRBV6-1, the J call TRBJ1-1. The CDR3 is 14 amino acids. Germline V lookup: CDR1 MNHNS, CDR2 SASEGT.